These 18 T cell receptor beta chains originate from one sample sequenced in a study of blood T cell repertoires in COVID-19. Sequencing used immunoSEQ multiplex PCR; TCRdb keeps in-frame clones, though not all of them. This sample carries about 300,000 clones, 80% to 90% of them seen once, and the ten largest clones take roughly 6.1%. The sequenced sample consisted of peripheral blood. All receptors come from a woman aged 45-60 years with COVID-19, enrolled during active disease.

This clone was observed a handful of times. The chain combines TRBV11-2 with TRBJ2-1, with 8 bases fitting TRBD2. Germline assignment: CDR1 SGHAT and CDR2 FQNNGV. The CDR3 length is 16 residues. The J segment lost 4 bases and the V segment lost 4 bases, leaving 9 bases of the junction unmatched. CDR3 bases: TGTGCCAGCAGCTATGAACCGGGACTAGTGTACAATGAGCAGTTCTTC. It translates to CASSYEPGLVYNEQFF.

The CDR3 coding sequence is TGTGCCTGGAGTGTACTTGGGACACAAAATCAGCCCCAGCATTTT. This translates into CAWSVLGTQNQPQHF. The chain carries TRBV30 and TRBJ1-5; a possible D gene is TRBD1 (6 bases). V was cut by 0 bases and J by 4 bases, with 13 bases left in between. Germline lookup yields CDR1 GTSNPN and CDR2 SVGIG (reference sequence). The CDR3 consists of 15 residues.

This sequence joins TRBV13 and TRBJ1-1; D is possibly TRBD1 (5 bases). V lost 2 bases to trimming and J lost 6 bases, with 10 bases between them. The CDR3 is made up of 13 amino acids. Germline CDR1 PRHDT, CDR2 FYEKMQ (reference sequence). DNA for the CDR3: TGTGCCAGCAGCTTATCGGGGGACGCTGAAGCTTTCTTT. Its protein is CASSLSGDAEAFF.

This chain links TRBV4-1 with TRBJ1-4, with 8 bases fitting TRBD1. Trimming cost V 4 bases and J 6 bases; bases outside gene matches: 7. This CDR3 is built from 15 residues. Germline V gene lookup returns CDR1 MGHRA and CDR2 YSYEKL. This CDR3 reads CASSPRQGFDEKLFF. The CDR3 coding sequence is TGCGCCAGCAGCCCTCGACAGGGGTTTGATGAAAAACTGTTTTTT.

The chain is built from TRBV19 and TRBJ1-1; D gene uncertain. This CDR3 contains 15 residues. Germline CDR1 is LNHDA and CDR2 is SQIVND (reference sequence). Between the trimmed V and J ends, which lost 3 bases and 1 base, there was a span of 12 bases. The CDR3 DNA reads TGTGCCAGTAGTATCTACAGCCTACAGAACACTGAAGCTTTCTTT. Protein: CASSIYSLQNTEAFF.

V is TRBV6-5 and J is TRBJ1-3; TRBD1 might be the D (5 bases). V was trimmed by 9 bases and J by 1 base, leaving 13 bases between them. This CDR3 is built from 14 residues. CDR1 is MNHEY and CDR2 is SVGAGI in the germline V gene. The CDR3: CASTRGGSGNTIYF. The CDR3, as DNA: TGTGCCAGTACCCGGGGGGGTTCTGGAAACACCATATATTTT.

J is TRBJ2-2 and V is TRBV5-6; weak D call: TRBD2 (5 bases). V was shortened by 4 bases and J by 2 bases, with 15 bases between the two germline ends. Germline V lookup: CDR1 SGHDT, CDR2 YYEEEE. CDR3 size: 16 residues. CDR3 DNA: TGTGCCAGCAGCGAAGTCGGGGTGACAAACACCGGGGAGCTGTTTTTT. Translating it yields CASSEVGVTNTGELFF.

This rearrangement joins TRBV20-1 to TRBJ2-7; 7 nucleotides agree with TRBD2. The CDR3 covers 12 residues. V was pared by 3 bases and J by 4 bases, with 3 bases of the junction left unmatched. CDR1 is DFQATT and CDR2 is SNEGSKA in the germline V gene (reference sequence). Written as DNA, the CDR3 is TGCAGTGCTAGTGCGGGAGCTTACGAGCAGTACTTC. It translates to CSASAGAYEQYF.

The rearrangement links TRBV6-2 or TRBV6-3 to TRBJ2-1; TRBD2 agrees at 13 bases. The ends lost 2 bases at V and 4 bases at J; junction bases unmatched: 11. The CDR3 has 19 amino acids. Germline V gene lookup returns CDR1 MNHEY and CDR2 SVGEGT. CDR3 nucleotide sequence: TGTGCCAGCAGTTACCCAACGTTGCGACTAGCGGGAGGTTACAATGAGCAGTTCTTC. Protein product: CASSYPTLRLAGGYNEQFF.

J is TRBJ1-1 and V is TRBV11-2, with TRBD1 matching 7 bases. J was trimmed by 2 bases and V by 0 bases; bases with no gene match: 12. Germline V CDR1 and CDR2: SGHAT, FQNNGV. This CDR3 has 18 amino acids. The CDR3 region is CASSLDKYRGRLNTEAFF. CDR3 nucleotide sequence: TGTGCCAGCAGCTTAGATAAATACAGGGGACGCCTTAACACTGAAGCTTTCTTT.

This rearrangement joins TRBV5-1 to TRBJ2-2; no clear D. Between the trimmed V and J ends, which lost 2 bases and 3 bases, there was a span of 5 bases. Germline V gene sequence: CDR1 SGHRS, CDR2 YFSETQ. This CDR3 contains 13 residues. The CDR3 reads CASSLRDTGELFF. In nucleotides, the CDR3 is TGCGCCAGCAGCTTACGAGACACCGGGGAGCTGTTTTTT.

The table lists this clone with a count of one. The V gene is TRBV2, the J gene TRBJ1-1; tentatively, D is TRBD1 (5 bases). Germline V gene data show CDR1 as SNHLY and CDR2 as FYNNEI. V was cut by 3 bases and J by 1 base, with 6 bases left in between. This CDR3 is built from 13 residues. The CDR3 loop reads CASSDRANTEAFF. The DNA of the CDR3 is TGTGCCAGCAGTGACAGGGCGAACACTGAAGCTTTCTTT.

This chain connects TRBV15 to TRBJ2-6; D unresolved. Looked up from germline, CDR1 is LNHNV and CDR2 is YYDKDF (reference sequence). The V gene lost 0 bases and the J gene lost 0 bases, with 3 bases spanning the gap. This CDR3 has 15 residues. As DNA, the CDR3 is TGTGCCACCAGCAGAGACAACTCTGGGGCCAACGTCCTGACTTTC. Residues: CATSRDNSGANVLTF.

The rearrangement joins TRBV9 to TRBJ2-4, with 8 bases matching TRBD2. Germline trimming cut 3 bases from V and 0 bases from J; bases unmatched to any gene: 14. CDR1 SGDLS and CDR2 YYNGEE come from the germline V gene. The CDR3 runs to 19 residues. CDR3 loop: CASSAEGLAGNLAKNIQYF. The DNA for the CDR3 is TGTGCCAGCAGCGCCGAGGGGCTAGCGGGCAATTTAGCCAAAAACATTCAGTACTTC.

The rearrangement links TRBV5-1 to TRBJ2-3; 8 bases map to TRBD2. CDR3 length: 18 residues. CDR1 is SGHRS and CDR2 is YFSETQ in the germline V gene. V trimming: 1 base; J trimming: 2 bases; junction bases outside the gene matches: 12. CDR3 sequence reads: CASSLFPTAGEITDTQYF. CDR3 nucleotide sequence: TGCGCCAGCAGCTTGTTTCCTACAGCGGGAGAGATCACAGATACGCAGTATTTT. The entire variable domain, with the rest obtained from reference TRBV5-1 and TRBJ2-3, is as follows: KAGVTQTPRYLIKTRGQQVTLSCSPISGHRSVSWYQQTPGQGLQFLFEYFSETQRNKGNFPGRFSGRQFSNSRSEMNVSTLELGDSALYLCASSLFPTAGEITDTQYFGPGTRLTVL.

The rearrangement links TRBV30 to TRBJ1-1, with TRBD1 matching 8 bases. The CDR3 length is 13 residues. The germline V gene has CDR1 GTSNPN and CDR2 SVGIG (reference sequence). The CDR3 DNA follows: TGTGCTTGGGGACAGGAACGGAACACTGAAGCTTTCTTT. Protein sequence: CAWGQERNTEAFF.

This clone was found a few times. The chain has TRBV5-1 and TRBJ2-1; 9 bases line up with TRBD1. Germline-derived CDR1 and CDR2 are SGHRS and YFSETQ. The ends lost 5 bases at V and 3 bases at J; junction bases unmatched: 3. The CDR3 is 14 amino acids. The CDR3 spells CASRTTGGYNEQFF. DNA of the CDR3: TGCGCCAGCAGGACGACAGGGGGCTACAATGAGCAGTTCTTC.

This clone was seen only once. The chain is built from TRBV11-2 and TRBJ2-7, with 12 bases that match TRBD2. The CDR3 is 15 amino acids. Germline V gene data show CDR1 as SGHAT and CDR2 as FQNNGV. V gave up 4 bases and J gave up 2 bases; unmatched junction bases: 3. CDR3 loop: CASSSGLAGTYEQYF. The CDR3 region has the DNA TGTGCCAGCAGCTCTGGACTAGCGGGAACCTACGAGCAGTACTTC. Looking up the rest from reference TRBV11-2 and TRBJ2-7 gives the full variable domain: EAGVAQSPRYKIIEKRQSVAFWCNPISGHATLYWYQQILGQGPKLLIQFQNNGVVDDSQLPKDRFSAERLKGVDSTLKIQPAKLEDSAVYLCASSSGLAGTYEQYFGPGTRLTVT.